These T cell receptor beta chains were read from a single sample in a study of blood T cell repertoires in COVID-19. TCRdb's copy holds only in-frame clones and misses some; the assay was immunoSEQ multiplex PCR. The table lists roughly 70,000 clones, roughly four fifths of them singletons. Sample: peripheral blood. These receptors were collected from a man aged 65 to 79 with acute or convalescent COVID-19. The CDR3 runs from the conserved cysteine through the conserved F or W. The D gene is left open where the match is weak. The size entry is marked missing in some rows and otherwise reads once, few, many or a size class.

clone_size	v_call	d_call	j_call	cdr3_aa	cdr3_nt
-	TRBV6-5	-	TRBJ1-6	CATNRELDSPLHF	TGTGCCACCAATAGGGAGCTCGATTCACCCCTCCACTTT
-	TRBV4-3	TRBD2	TRBJ2-3	CASSQGRLAGGTQYF	TGCGCCAGCAGCCAAGGAAGGCTAGCGGGAGGTACGCAGTATTTT
-	TRBV10-2	TRBD1	TRBJ1-2	CASQGQGAVYGYTF	TGCGCCAGCCAGGGACAGGGGGCTGTTTATGGCTACACCTTC
-	TRBV28	TRBD1	TRBJ1-3	CASTQTGVGLRNTIYF	TGTGCCAGCACCCAGACAGGGGTCGGACTTAGAAACACCATATATTTT
-	TRBV7-3	-	TRBJ1-1	CASSLSDSREAFF	TGTGCCAGCAGCCTTTCGGACAGTCGGGAAGCTTTCTTT
once	TRBV27	TRBD2	TRBJ2-1	CASSLKGLVLSSYNEQFF	TGTGCCAGCAGTTTAAAGGGACTAGTCCTTAGCTCCTACAATGAGCAGTTCTTC
-	TRBV5-1	-	TRBJ2-5	CASSSGAGETQYF	TGCGCCAGCAGTTCCGGTGCCGGAGAGACCCAGTACTTC
-	TRBV14	TRBD1	TRBJ2-7	CASSQDRTGGDYEQYF	TGTGCCAGCAGCCAAGACCGGACAGGGGGCGACTACGAGCAGTACTTC
-	TRBV19	TRBD2	TRBJ2-2	CASIGYGGSAGGTGELFF	TGTGCCAGTATAGGGTATGGTGGTTCGGCGGGAGGAACCGGGGAGCTGTTTTTT
-	TRBV24-1	TRBD1	TRBJ1-5	CATSDRGTGRQPQHF	TGTGCCACCAGTGATCGCGGGACAGGGAGGCAGCCCCAGCATTTT
-	TRBV7-2	TRBD1	TRBJ1-5	CASSQGEIQPQHF	TGTGCCAGCAGCCAGGGGGAGATTCAGCCCCAGCATTTT
few	TRBV5-1	-	TRBJ2-2	CASSLGGGAGELFF	TGCGCCAGCAGCTTGGGGGGCGGAGCCGGGGAGCTGTTTTTT
-	TRBV6-5	-	TRBJ1-5	CASTGGGFQPQHF	TGTGCCAGCACGGGAGGGGGATTCCAGCCCCAGCATTTT
-	TRBV4-2	TRBD1	TRBJ2-5	CASSYGQAVQETQYF	TGTGCCAGCAGCTACGGACAGGCCGTGCAAGAGACCCAGTACTTC
once	TRBV11-2	TRBD2	TRBJ2-3	CSSRESSDTQYF	TGTTCCTCGCGGGAGTCTTCAGATACGCAGTATTTT
-	TRBV19	-	TRBJ1-2	CASSIGAGRGGYTF	TGTGCCAGTAGTATTGGAGCAGGGAGGGGCGGCTACACCTTC
-	TRBV7-9	TRBD1	TRBJ2-3	CASSPGGGSDTQYF	TGTGCCAGCAGCCCAGGGGGCGGGTCAGATACGCAGTATTTT
-	TRBV11-2	-	TRBJ1-1	CASSLVRQTEAFF	TGTGCCAGCAGCTTAGTCAGGCAGACTGAAGCTTTCTTT
-	TRBV18	TRBD1	TRBJ1-3	CASSPGTVSGNTIYF	TGTGCCAGCTCGCCTGGGACAGTCTCTGGAAACACCATATATTTT
once	TRBV7-9	-	TRBJ1-1	CASSAGLPNTEAFF	TGTGCCAGCAGCGCGGGACTTCCGAACACTGAAGCTTTCTTT
-	TRBV6-5	TRBD2	TRBJ2-7	CASSPGGGRYEQYF	TGTGCCAGCAGCCCCGGGGGGGGCCGTTACGAGCAGTACTTC
-	TRBV7-9	TRBD2	TRBJ2-5	CASSYIRVLAGGQLETQYF	TGTGCCAGCAGCTACATCAGGGTGCTAGCGGGAGGGCAGCTGGAGACCCAGTACTTC
-	TRBV2	TRBD1	TRBJ1-2	CASIRTGSSGYTF	TGTGCCAGCATAAGGACAGGGTCTTCTGGCTACACCTTC
-	TRBV18	-	TRBJ1-1	CASSSGANTEAFF	TGTGCCAGCTCCTCAGGGGCGAACACTGAAGCTTTCTTT
once	TRBV7-8	TRBD1	TRBJ2-3	CASSRDDRGLLTDTQYF	TGTGCCAGCAGCCGAGACGACAGGGGGCTCCTCACAGATACGCAGTATTTT
-	TRBV28	-	TRBJ2-1	CATRGGNEQFF	TGTGCCACCAGGGGGGGGAATGAGCAGTTCTTC
once	TRBV27	-	TRBJ1-1	CASSSLLVAEAFF	TGTGCCAGCAGTTCATTACTCGTGGCTGAAGCTTTCTTT
-	TRBV29-1	TRBD1	TRBJ2-1	CSVADRGASYNEQFF	TGCAGCGTAGCGGACAGGGGGGCGTCCTACAATGAGCAGTTCTTC
once	TRBV18	TRBD1	TRBJ2-1	CASSDRGSIDEQFF	TGTGCCAGCTCAGACAGGGGGTCGATAGATGAGCAGTTCTTC
-	TRBV19	-	TRBJ1-5	CASSWQGSSNQPQHF	TGTGCCAGTAGTTGGCAGGGTTCTAGCAATCAGCCCCAGCATTTT
-	TRBV18	-	TRBJ2-7	CASSPAGSTYEQYF	TGTGCCAGCTCACCAGCAGGTTCAACCTACGAGCAGTACTTC
once	TRBV24-1	TRBD1	TRBJ1-2	CATSDLSRHGEMVTGGTYGYTF	TGTGCCACCAGTGATTTATCCCGACATGGCGAGATGGTTACAGGGGGCACCTATGGCTACACCTTC
few	TRBV2	-	TRBJ1-4	CASRGAVSNEKLFF	TGTGCCAGCAGAGGGGCGGTGTCTAATGAAAAACTGTTTTTT
once	TRBV5-4	TRBD2	TRBJ2-7	CASSFKAGGYEQYF	TGTGCCAGCAGCTTCAAGGCGGGGGGCTACGAGCAGTACTTC
few	TRBV10-3	TRBD2	TRBJ2-7	CAISELVGLAGTSSYEQYF	TGTGCCATCAGTGAATTAGTCGGACTAGCGGGGACGAGCTCCTACGAGCAGTACTTC
-	TRBV5-1	-	TRBJ1-1	CASSFSTGPYQRGNTEAFF	TGCGCCAGCAGCTTCAGTACCGGGCCCTATCAACGGGGGAACACTGAAGCTTTCTTT
-	TRBV3-1/TRBV3-2	-	TRBJ2-1	CASSQRYNEQFF	TGTGCCAGCAGCCAACGTTACAATGAGCAGTTCTTC
-	TRBV19	-	TRBJ2-1	CASSIRGEEQFF	TGTGCCAGTAGTATACGCGGGGAGGAGCAGTTCTTC
-	TRBV3-1/TRBV3-2	-	TRBJ2-7	CASSQARLTYEQYF	TGTGCCAGCAGCCAAGCTCGACTGACCTACGAGCAGTACTTC
-	TRBV27	-	TRBJ2-7	CASSFQGSNYEQYF	TGTGCCAGCAGTTTTCAGGGATCGAATTACGAGCAGTACTTC
-	TRBV6-6	-	TRBJ2-7	CASGYGGGGLDEQYF	TGTGCCAGCGGATATGGAGGGGGCGGCCTCGACGAGCAGTACTTC
-	TRBV15	TRBD2	TRBJ2-1	CATSRLTSGNNEQFF	TGTGCCACCAGCAGACTAACTAGCGGAAACAATGAGCAGTTCTTC
-	TRBV5-1	-	TRBJ2-3	CASSLVGGIGTDTQYF	TGCGCCAGCAGCTTGGTAGGAGGCATCGGCACAGATACGCAGTATTTT
once	TRBV7-3	-	TRBJ1-1	CASSSQFVRGTEAFF	TGTGCCAGCAGCTCCCAATTTGTGCGGGGGACTGAAGCTTTCTTT
-	TRBV7-2	TRBD2	TRBJ2-7	CASSLQEGLAGEQYF	TGTGCCAGCAGCTTACAGGAGGGACTAGCGGGAGAACAGTACTTC
-	TRBV28	-	TRBJ1-5	CASILPNSNQPQHF	TGTGCCAGCATTTTACCCAATAGCAATCAGCCCCAGCATTTT
-	TRBV28	-	TRBJ1-5	CASKQGPNQPQHF	TGTGCCAGCAAACAGGGACCAAATCAGCCCCAGCATTTT
-	TRBV28	TRBD2	TRBJ2-3	CASSFGLAGLSTDTQYF	TGTGCCAGCAGTTTCGGGCTAGCGGGATTAAGCACAGATACGCAGTATTTT
-	TRBV28	-	TRBJ1-2	CASSLSAAAAARGGYTF	TGTGCCAGCAGTTTATCGGCTGCGGCGGCGGCGCGGGGGGGCTACACCTTC